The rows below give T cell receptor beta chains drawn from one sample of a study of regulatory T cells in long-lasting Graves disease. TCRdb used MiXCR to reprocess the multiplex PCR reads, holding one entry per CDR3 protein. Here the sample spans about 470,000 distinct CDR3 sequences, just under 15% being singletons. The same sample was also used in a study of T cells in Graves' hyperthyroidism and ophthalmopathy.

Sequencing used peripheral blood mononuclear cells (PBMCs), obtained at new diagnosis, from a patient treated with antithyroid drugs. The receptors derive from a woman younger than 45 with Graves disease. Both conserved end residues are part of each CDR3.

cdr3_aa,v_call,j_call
CASSLDQANGYTF,TRBV5-1,TRBJ1-2
CSARDLGADTQYF,TRBV20-1,TRBJ2-3
CASSLEGSPDTQYF,TRBV5-1,TRBJ2-3
CSVSTGDDTGELFF,TRBV20-1,TRBJ2-2
CASSLTSGNKGEKLFF,TRBV5-1,TRBJ1-4
CSALGQGARGTEAFF,TRBV20-1,TRBJ1-1
CASSERGEIF,TRBV6-2/TRBV6-3,TRBJ2-1
CATSSGQYDYEQYF,TRBV24-1,TRBJ2-7
CASSHTSQHF,TRBV28,TRBJ1-5
CASSYPGREEFF,TRBV28,TRBJ2-1
CASSETSGGRTDTQYF,TRBV5-1,TRBJ2-3
CASSPAVGGGQYF,TRBV5-1,TRBJ2-3
CASSGGFSASNEKLFF,TRBV5-6,TRBJ1-4
CASSSGARSSYEQYF,TRBV12-3/TRBV12-4,TRBJ2-7